Included here is one T cell receptor beta chain sequence, with context. These data come from a study of blood T cell repertoires in COVID-19. Study at large: The samples span acute and convalescent COVID-19 from the United States, Italy and Spain. Nucleic acid was either cDNA or gDNA, and it came from T cells, B-cell-depleted T cells, or PBMCs.

Unmatched junction bases numbered 7, after V lost 4 bases and J lost 2 bases. Germline V CDR1 and CDR2: SGDLS, YYNGEE. This CDR3 region has 15 residues. In the original analysis: Estimates of nucleated cell counts were drawn from the amplification of reference gene primers. Profiled with immunoSEQ multiplex PCR; TCRdb holds only in-frame clones, not every one. V, J and clone size were drawn from that table, and D and trimming were deduced from the DNA. This sample carries around 160,000 clones, around 85% of them seen once, and the ten largest clones take about 3.2%. The source of this sequence is a woman between 35 and 50 years old with active or convalescent COVID-19. The chain joins TRBV9 to TRBJ2-3, with 7 bases identical to TRBD2. Sequencing was carried out using peripheral blood. CDR3 nucleotide sequence: TGTGCCAGCAGCTTAAGCGGGGAAGTCACAGATACGCAGTATTTT. Its translation is CASSLSGEVTDTQYF.